This passage covers 5 T cell receptor beta chains from one sample sequenced in a study of PD-1 blockade in classical Hodgkin lymphoma. Method: immunoSEQ multiplex PCR; TCRdb's copy keeps in-frame clones and lacks some. The data contain roughly 40,000 clones, approximately 71% of them singletons. There was relapse after autologous stem cell transplantation in every patient, and there was variation in brentuximab vedotin exposure. This material consisted of peripheral blood mononuclear cells (PBMCs), taken at baseline. The receptors were gathered from a human donor with classical Hodgkin lymphoma.

CDR3 protein: CASSWVSSGSEQFF. The CDR3 DNA sequence: TGTGCCAGCAGTTGGGTGTCTAGCGGGAGTGAGCAGTTCTTC. This chain connects TRBV7-9 to TRBJ2-1; TRBD2 matches at 10 bases. In germline, CDR1 is SEHNR, CDR2 FQNEAQ (reference sequence). CDR3 length: 14 residues. Trimming removed 6 bases from V and 9 bases from J; junction bases left unmatched: 8.

The V and J genes are TRBV6-5 and TRBJ1-1; D may be TRBD1 (6 bases). V was pared by 6 bases and J by 7 bases, with 12 bases between. The germline V gene encodes CDR1 MNHEY and CDR2 SVGAGI. The CDR3 is made up of 12 amino acids. The CDR3 coding sequence is TGTGCCAGCAGCCTAAAGGGGGGTGAAGCTTTCTTT. Protein: CASSLKGGEAFF.

The J gene is TRBJ2-7, the V gene TRBV9, with a weak D call TRBD1 (5 bases). Looked up from germline, CDR1 is SGDLS and CDR2 is YYNGEE. The CDR3 consists of 13 residues. V shed 2 bases and J shed 3 bases, with 9 bases lying between them. CDR3 region: CASSVGQDYEQYF. CDR3 sequence (DNA): TGTGCCAGCAGCGTGGGGCAGGACTACGAGCAGTACTTC.

Only a few counts were recorded for this clone. The chain has TRBV11-2 and TRBJ1-4, with D hard to call. Germline CDR1 is SGHAT and CDR2 is FQNNGV. V dropped 5 bases and J dropped 3 bases, with 7 bases sitting between them. The CDR3 is made up of 13 amino acids. Here the CDR3 reads CASSPPSNEKLFF. The CDR3 DNA is TGTGCCAGCAGCCCCCCCTCTAATGAAAAACTGTTTTTT.

The chain has TRBV11-1 and TRBJ1-1; D is perhaps TRBD1 (6 bases). Looked up from germline, CDR1 is SGHAT and CDR2 is FQDESV (reference sequence). CDR3 length: 13 amino acids. V was clipped by 4 bases and J by 3 bases, with 9 bases between them. CDR3 DNA sequence: TGTGCCAGCAGCTGGGGGCTTGACACTGAAGCTTTCTTT. Protein product: CASSWGLDTEAFF.